The present entry profiles one T cell receptor beta chain with its context. Antigen specificity is unknown. For TCRbeta, the library was prepared with unique molecular identifiers. TCRdb redid the calling of the PCR reads with MiXCR, one entry per CDR3 protein. This table holds about 440,000 distinct CDR3 sequences, 43% found once. CDR3 length: 12 amino acids. Trimming shortened V by 3 bases and J by 7 bases, and 9 bases separated the two germline ends. Looked up from germline, CDR1 is MNHNY and CDR2 is SVGAGI (reference sequence). This sample was included in a study of T-cell reconstitution after alpha-beta-depleted transplantation in children. Study-level results: T-cell counts and diversity were attributed mostly to newly produced T cells one year after transplant.

The chain has TRBV6-6 and TRBJ1-1; D is possibly TRBD1 (5 bases). The clonotype was recovered from a girl under 10 years old with aplastic anemia, due to receive a stem cell transplant. Sequencing used PBMCs, obtained before TCRalphabeta/CD19-depleted stem cell transplant. In DNA, the CDR3 is TGTGCCAGCAGTTATGGGGGTAGTGAAGCTTTCTTT. Residues: CASSYGGSEAFF.